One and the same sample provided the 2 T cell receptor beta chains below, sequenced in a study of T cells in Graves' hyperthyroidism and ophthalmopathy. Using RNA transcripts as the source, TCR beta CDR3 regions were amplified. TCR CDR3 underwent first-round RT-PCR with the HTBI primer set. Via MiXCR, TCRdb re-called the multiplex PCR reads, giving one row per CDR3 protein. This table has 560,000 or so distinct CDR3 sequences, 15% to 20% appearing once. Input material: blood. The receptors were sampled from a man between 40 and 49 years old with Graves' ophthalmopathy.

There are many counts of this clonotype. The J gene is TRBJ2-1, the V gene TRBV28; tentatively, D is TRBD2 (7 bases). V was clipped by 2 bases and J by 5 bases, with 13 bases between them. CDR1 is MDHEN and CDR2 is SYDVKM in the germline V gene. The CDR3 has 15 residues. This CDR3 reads CASSLGGAGNNEQFF. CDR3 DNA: TGTGCCAGCAGTTTAGGGGGGGCGGGTAACAATGAGCAGTTCTTC.

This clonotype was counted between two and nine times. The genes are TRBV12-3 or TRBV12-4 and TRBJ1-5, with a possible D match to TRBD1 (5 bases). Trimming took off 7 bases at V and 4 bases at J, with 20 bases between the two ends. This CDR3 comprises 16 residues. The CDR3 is CASTPQEGPINQPQHF. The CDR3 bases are TGTGCCAGCACCCCCCAGGAGGGACCTATTAATCAGCCCCAGCATTTT.